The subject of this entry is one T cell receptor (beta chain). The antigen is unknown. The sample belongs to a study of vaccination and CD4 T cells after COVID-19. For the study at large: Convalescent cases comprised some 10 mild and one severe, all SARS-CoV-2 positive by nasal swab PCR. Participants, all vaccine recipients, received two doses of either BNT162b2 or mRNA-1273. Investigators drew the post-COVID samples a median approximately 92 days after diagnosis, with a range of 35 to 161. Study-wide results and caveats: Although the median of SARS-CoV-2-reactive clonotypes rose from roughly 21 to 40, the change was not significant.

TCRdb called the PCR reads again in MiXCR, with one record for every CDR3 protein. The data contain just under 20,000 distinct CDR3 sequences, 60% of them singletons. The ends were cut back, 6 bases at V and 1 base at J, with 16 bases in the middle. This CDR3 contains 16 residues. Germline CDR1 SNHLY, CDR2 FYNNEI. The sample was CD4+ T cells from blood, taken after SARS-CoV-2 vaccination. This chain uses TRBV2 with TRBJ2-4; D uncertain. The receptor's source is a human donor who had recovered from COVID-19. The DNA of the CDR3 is TGTGCCAGCAGCCCTACTCCTTTACTTGCCAAAAACATTCAGTACTTC. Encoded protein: CASSPTPLLAKNIQYF. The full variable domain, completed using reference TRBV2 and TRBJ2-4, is EPEVTQTPSHQVTQMGQEVILRCVPISNHLYFYWYRQILGQKVEFLVSFYNNEISEKSEIFDDQFSVERPDGSNFTLKIRSTKLEDSAMYFCASSPTPLLAKNIQYFGAGTRLSVL.